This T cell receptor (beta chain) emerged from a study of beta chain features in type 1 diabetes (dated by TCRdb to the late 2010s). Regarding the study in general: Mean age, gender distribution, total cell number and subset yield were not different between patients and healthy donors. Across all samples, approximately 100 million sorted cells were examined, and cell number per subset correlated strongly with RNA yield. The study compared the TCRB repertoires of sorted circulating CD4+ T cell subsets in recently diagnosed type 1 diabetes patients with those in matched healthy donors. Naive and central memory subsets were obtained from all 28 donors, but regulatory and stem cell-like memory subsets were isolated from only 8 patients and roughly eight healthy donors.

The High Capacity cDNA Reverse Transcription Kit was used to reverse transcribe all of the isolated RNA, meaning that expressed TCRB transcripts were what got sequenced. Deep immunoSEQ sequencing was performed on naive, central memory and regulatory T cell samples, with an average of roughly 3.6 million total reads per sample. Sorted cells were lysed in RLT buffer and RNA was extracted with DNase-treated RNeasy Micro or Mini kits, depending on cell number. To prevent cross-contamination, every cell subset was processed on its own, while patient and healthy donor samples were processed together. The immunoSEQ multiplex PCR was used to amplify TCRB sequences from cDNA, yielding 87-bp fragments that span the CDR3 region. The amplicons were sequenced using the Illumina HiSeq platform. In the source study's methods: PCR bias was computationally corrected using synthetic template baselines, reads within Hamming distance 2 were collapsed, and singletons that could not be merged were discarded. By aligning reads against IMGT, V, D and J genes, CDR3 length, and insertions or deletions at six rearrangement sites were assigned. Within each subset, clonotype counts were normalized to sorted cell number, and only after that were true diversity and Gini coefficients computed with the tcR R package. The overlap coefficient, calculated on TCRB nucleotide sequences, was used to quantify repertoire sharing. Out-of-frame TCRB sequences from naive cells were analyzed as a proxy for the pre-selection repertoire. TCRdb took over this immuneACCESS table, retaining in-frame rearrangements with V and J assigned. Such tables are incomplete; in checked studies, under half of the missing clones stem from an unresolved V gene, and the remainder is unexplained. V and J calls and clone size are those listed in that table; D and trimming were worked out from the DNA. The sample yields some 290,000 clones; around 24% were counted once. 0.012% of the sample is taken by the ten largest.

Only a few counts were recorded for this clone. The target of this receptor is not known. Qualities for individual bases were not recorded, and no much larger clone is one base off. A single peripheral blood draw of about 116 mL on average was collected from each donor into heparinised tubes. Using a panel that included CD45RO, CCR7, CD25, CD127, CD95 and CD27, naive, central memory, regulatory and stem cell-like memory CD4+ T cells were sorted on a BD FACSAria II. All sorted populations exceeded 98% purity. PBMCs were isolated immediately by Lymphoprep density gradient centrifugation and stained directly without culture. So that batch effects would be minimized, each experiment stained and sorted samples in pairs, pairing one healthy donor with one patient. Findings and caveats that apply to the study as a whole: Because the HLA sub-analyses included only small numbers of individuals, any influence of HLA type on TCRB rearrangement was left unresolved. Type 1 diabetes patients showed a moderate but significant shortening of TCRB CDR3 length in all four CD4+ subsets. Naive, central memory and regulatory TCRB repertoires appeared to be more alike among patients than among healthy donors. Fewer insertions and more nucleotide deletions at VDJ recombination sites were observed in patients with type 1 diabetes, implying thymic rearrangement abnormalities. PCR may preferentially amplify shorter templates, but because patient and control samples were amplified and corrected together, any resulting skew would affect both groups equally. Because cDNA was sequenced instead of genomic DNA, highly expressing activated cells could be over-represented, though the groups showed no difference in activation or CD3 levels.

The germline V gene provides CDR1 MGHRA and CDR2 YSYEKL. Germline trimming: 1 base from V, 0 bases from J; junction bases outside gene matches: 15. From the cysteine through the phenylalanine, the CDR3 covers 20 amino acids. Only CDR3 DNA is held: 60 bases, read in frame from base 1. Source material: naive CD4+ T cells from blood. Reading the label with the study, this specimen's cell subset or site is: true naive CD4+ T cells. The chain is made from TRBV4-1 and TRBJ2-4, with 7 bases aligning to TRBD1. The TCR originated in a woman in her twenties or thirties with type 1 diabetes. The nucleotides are TGCGCCAGCAGCCAAGGTAGACAGGGAAGTTTGGGCATAGCCAAAAACATTCAGTACTTC. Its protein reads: CASSQGRQGSLGIAKNIQYF.